The entry below describes one TCR beta chain. Its specificity is not known. Sequencing was performed with immunoSEQ multiplex PCR; in TCRdb, only in-frame clones are kept and a portion is missing. The sample carries tens of thousands of clones, 80% to 90% recorded once. This entry is derived from a study of OX40 agonist ivuxolimab in advanced cancers. Study overall: The patients received ivuxolimab by intravenous route every 2 weeks at 0.01 to 10 mg/kg. Findings of the study overall: At 0.1 to 3.0 mg/kg and by week 6, clonal expansion occurred in CD4+ and CD8+ blood T cells.

Per germline, CDR1 ENHRY and CDR2 SYGVKD. V shed 6 bases and J 8 bases; nucleotides not matched to a gene: 3. The CDR3 has 14 amino acids. Specimen: CD4+ or CD8+ T cells sorted from blood, collected in a trial of the OX40 agonist ivuxolimab. The V and J genes are TRBV10-3 and TRBJ2-2; 13 positions match TRBD2. The clonotype comes from an adult with an advanced solid tumor such as melanoma, head and neck, liver or kidney cancer. For the CDR3, the DNA is TGTGCCATCAGAGGGACTAGCGGGGCGGGGGAGCTGTTTTTT. It codes for CAIRGTSGAGELFF.